The sequence of this T cell receptor beta chain was determined in a study of Graves' ophthalmopathy and Graves' hyperthyroidism. Broader study findings: Blood also held most thyroid clonotypes expanded above 0.001 frequency.

For repertoire sequencing, the TCR beta CDR3 regions were amplified from RNA transcripts. The authors performed first-round RT-PCR with HTBI primers and then a second-round multiplex PCR. TCRdb re-called the multiplex PCR reads with MiXCR, one entry per CDR3 protein. This repertoire shows about 240,000 distinct CDR3 sequences, around 50% found once; its top ten account for approximately 44%. V was pared by 3 bases and J by 0 bases, with 9 bases between. This CDR3 is 14 amino acids long. Germline CDR1 and CDR2: SGHTS and YDEGEE. Points on this clonotype: The antigen is not known.

This receptor was taken from an adult man with Graves' ophthalmopathy. The specimen was peripheral blood. The V gene is TRBV5-8, the J gene TRBJ1-2; a possible D gene is TRBD1 (5 bases). CDR3 protein: CASSWAGTNYGYTF. DNA for the CDR3: TGTGCCAGCAGCTGGGCAGGGACTAACTATGGCTACACCTTC.